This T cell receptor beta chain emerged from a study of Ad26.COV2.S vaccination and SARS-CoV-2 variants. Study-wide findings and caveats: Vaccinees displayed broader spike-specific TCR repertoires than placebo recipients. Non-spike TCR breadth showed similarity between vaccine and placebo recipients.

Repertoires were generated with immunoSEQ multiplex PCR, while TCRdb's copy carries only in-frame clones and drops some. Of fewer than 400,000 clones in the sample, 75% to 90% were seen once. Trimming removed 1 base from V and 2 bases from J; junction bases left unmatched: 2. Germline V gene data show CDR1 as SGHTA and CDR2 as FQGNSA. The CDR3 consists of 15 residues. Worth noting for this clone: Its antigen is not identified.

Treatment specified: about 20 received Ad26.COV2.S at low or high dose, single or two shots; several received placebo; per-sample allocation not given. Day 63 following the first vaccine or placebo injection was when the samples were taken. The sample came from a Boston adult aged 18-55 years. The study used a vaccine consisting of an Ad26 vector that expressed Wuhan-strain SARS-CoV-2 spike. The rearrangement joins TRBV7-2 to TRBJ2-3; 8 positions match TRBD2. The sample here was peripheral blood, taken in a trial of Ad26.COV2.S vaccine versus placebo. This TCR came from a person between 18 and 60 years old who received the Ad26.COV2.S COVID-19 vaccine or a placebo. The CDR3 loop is CASSLELADTDTQYF. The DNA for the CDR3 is TGTGCCAGCAGCTTAGAACTAGCGGACACAGATACGCAGTATTTT. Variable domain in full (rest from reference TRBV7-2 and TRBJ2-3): GAGVSQSPSNKVTEKGKDVELRCDPISGHTALYWYRQSLGQGLEFLIYFQGNSAPDKSGLPSDRFSAERTGGSVSTLTIQRTQQEDSAVYLCASSLELADTDTQYFGPGTRLTVL.